This T cell receptor (beta chain) originates from a study of shared clonotypes between healthy human individuals. Study conclusions and caveats: Richness estimates generally favored naive over memory subsets. Donor scarcity curtailed the genetic and exposure-history diversity represented herein.

Germline lookup yields CDR1 MNHNS and CDR2 SASEGT. Trimming shortened V by 2 bases and J by 12 bases, and 11 bases separated the two germline ends. The CDR3 sequence is 12 residues long. The data were produced by immunoSEQ multiplex PCR, yet TCRdb's version contains in-frame clones alone and is incomplete. The sample lists some 2,400,000 clones; approximately 96% were seen once. In the case of this clone: The antigen is unknown.

This TCR was sampled from a man between 18 and 35 years old in good health. J is TRBJ2-1 and V is TRBV6-1, with D perhaps matching TRBD1 (6 bases). The sequenced sample was naive CD4+ T cells sorted from blood. As for subset: CD45RA+ positively selected. In nucleotides, the CDR3 is TGTGCCAGCAGTGAAATAGGGGGTGGGCAGTTCTTC. Translating gives CASSEIGGGQFF.